This entry concerns a single T cell receptor (beta chain). Antigen: not known. These data originate in a study of T-cell reconstitution after alpha-beta-depleted transplantation in children. Molecular barcoding with unique molecular identifiers was used for the TCRbeta library. One entry per CDR3 protein results from TCRdb running MiXCR on the PCR reads. The sample carries around 580,000 distinct CDR3 sequences, about a quarter recorded once. Study results and limitations: Several hundred expanded graft clones reportedly were the source of alpha-beta T cells about two months after transplant. Some patients owed their high day-60 TCRbeta diversity to surviving recipient T cells and thymic progenitors. From newly produced T cells came most of the T-cell counts and diversity one year after transplant.

CDR3 length: 14 residues. The V gene end was trimmed by 2 bases and the J gene end by 4 bases; junction bases not matched to a gene: 4. Germline V CDR1 and CDR2: LNHNV, YYDKDF (reference sequence). The V call is TRBV15, the J call TRBJ2-7; 8 nucleotides align to TRBD1. This receptor was obtained from a boy younger than two with Wiskott-Aldrich syndrome, due to receive a stem cell transplant. Here the sequenced sample was PBMCs, taken before TCRalphabeta/CD19-depleted stem cell transplant. The CDR3 DNA reads as TGTGCCACCAGCAGAAGGACAGGGAGTTACGAGCAGTACTTC. Residues: CATSRRTGSYEQYF.